The source of this T cell receptor (beta chain) is a study of glioma-infiltrating T cells. V trimming: 7 bases; J trimming: 1 base; junction bases outside the gene matches: 5. CDR3 size: 14 residues. Germline CDR1 reads MDHEN; CDR2 reads SYDVKM. TCR alpha and beta CDR3 regions were amplified from RNA using iRepertoire nested multiplex PCR. Tissue mRNA or PBMC total RNA, roughly 90-450 ng, went into one-step reverse transcription and amplification. TCRdb called the multiplex PCR reads again in MiXCR, with one record for every CDR3 protein. The sample has approximately 130,000 distinct CDR3 sequences; approximately 24% are singletons. The sample holds many counts of this clonotype.

This TCR derives from a human donor with low-grade glioma or glioblastoma, undergoing nonglioma brain surgery, or in good health (not recorded which). This chain joins TRBV28 and TRBJ2-3; 7 nucleotides match TRBD2. Sequencing input: glioma tissue, nonneoplastic brain tissue, or PBMCs (not recorded which). CDR3 DNA: TGTGCCAGCAAAGAAGCGGGGCGCACAGATACGCAGTATTTT. Amino acids: CASKEAGRTDTQYF.